This passage covers 30 T cell receptor beta chains from one sample sequenced in a study of CD8+CD57+ T cells in acquired aplastic anemia. TCR beta VDJ and CDR3 profiling used genomic DNA as template. TCRdb independently ran MiXCR on the reads; one entry per CDR3 protein. The table shows about 180,000 distinct CDR3 sequences, with 35% to 50% occurring only once. The sample was sorted CD4+, CD8+, or CD8+CD57+ T cells (not recorded which) from PBMCs. Receptors were obtained from a human donor in good health.

The chain uses TRBV2 and TRBJ1-2, with 12 bases aligning to TRBD1. V was clipped by 8 bases and J by 6 bases; unmatched bases: 7. The V gene's germline CDR1 is SNHLY and CDR2 FYNNEI. This CDR3 contains 14 residues. CDR3 nucleotide sequence: TGTGCCAGCTCGGGACAGGGGGCCGGCAATGGCTACACCTTC. It encodes CASSGQGAGNGYTF.

This clonotype was detected many times. The CDR3 here is CASSRGTDSYEQYF. The CDR3 DNA follows: TGCGCCAGCAGCCGCGGGACAGATTCCTACGAGCAGTACTTC. The chain is built from TRBV5-1 and TRBJ2-7; D is possibly TRBD1 (7 bases). Trimming stripped 4 bases from V and 1 base from J, with 12 bases between. Germline V gene lookup returns CDR1 SGHRS and CDR2 YFSETQ. The CDR3 runs to 14 residues.

This clonotype was picked up many times. The rearrangement joins TRBV12-5 to TRBJ2-1; 8 nucleotides agree with TRBD2. CDR1 and CDR2 (germline): LGHNT, FRNRAP. The V segment lost 0 bases and the J segment 0 bases; nucleotides outside the gene matches: 4. The CDR3 contains 17 residues. DNA of the CDR3: TGTGCTAGTGGTTTGGTATTAGCGGGAAGCTCCTACAATGAGCAGTTCTTC. Translating it yields CASGLVLAGSSYNEQFF. Filled out from reference TRBV12-5 and TRBJ2-1, the complete variable domain reads DARVTQTPRHKVTEMGQEVTMRCQPILGHNTVFWYRQTMMQGLELLAYFRNRAPLDDSGMPKDRFSAEMPDATLATLKIQPSEPRDSAVYFCASGLVLAGSSYNEQFFGPGTRLTVL.

This chain links TRBV24-1 with TRBJ1-2, with D perhaps matching TRBD1 (5 bases). Trimming stripped 5 bases from V and 8 bases from J, with 11 bases between. The germline gives CDR1 KGHDR, CDR2 SFDVKD. The CDR3 length is 12 residues. The CDR3 coding sequence is TGTGCCACCAGTGTGGCGGGACGAGGCTACACCTTC. Protein: CATSVAGRGYTF.

Here the CDR3 DNA reads TGTGCCACCAGCAGAGATCCGGGTCAGGGGGAGCGCAATGAGCAGTTCTTC. The encoded protein is CATSRDPGQGERNEQFF. The J gene is TRBJ2-1, the V gene TRBV15; 7 nucleotides agree with TRBD1. The CDR3 consists of 17 residues. J gave up 6 bases and V 0 bases, and 11 bases lay outside the gene matches. Germline assignment: CDR1 LNHNV and CDR2 YYDKDF (reference sequence).

J is TRBJ2-7 and V is TRBV20-1, with no clear D. The CDR3 runs 13 residues. The ends were cut back, 3 bases at V and 3 bases at J, with 12 bases in the middle. CDR1 DFQATT and CDR2 SNEGSKA come from the germline V gene (reference sequence). The CDR3 is CSAREGHRYEQYF. The CDR3 DNA reads as TGCAGTGCTAGGGAAGGTCACCGCTACGAGCAGTACTTC.

This clonotype has a count of ten or more. The chain joins TRBV20-1 to TRBJ2-1; 7 nucleotides match TRBD1. The germline V gene encodes CDR1 DFQATT and CDR2 SNEGSKA (reference sequence). The CDR3 extends over 13 amino acids. V lost 4 bases and J lost 7; bases outside the gene matches: 7. This CDR3 is CSAKKQGINEQFF. The CDR3 DNA follows: TGCAGTGCTAAGAAACAGGGGATAAATGAGCAGTTCTTC.

This clonotype occurred a few times. The rearrangement links TRBV11-1 to TRBJ2-3; 9 bases agree with TRBD1. The germline V gene has CDR1 SGHAT and CDR2 FQDESV (reference sequence). V shed 5 bases, J shed 1 base, and the junction held 7 bases outside the gene matches. The CDR3 covers 16 residues. CDR3 bases: TGTGCCAGCAGCCGGACAGGGGCAATAGGCACAGATACGCAGTATTTT. Translated, it gives CASSRTGAIGTDTQYF.

This clonotype was seen a few times. The rearrangement joins TRBV10-3 to TRBJ2-1, with D unresolved. The CDR3 contains 11 residues. Germline CDR1 is ENHRY and CDR2 is SYGVKD. V lost 2 bases and J lost 14, with 10 bases in between. CDR3 in DNA: TGTGCCATCAGTGAGGCGGCGAGAAAGTTCTTC. It translates to CAISEAARKFF.

The rearrangement joins TRBV18 to TRBJ2-5, with 12 bases identical to TRBD2. The CDR3 sequence is 16 residues long. Unmatched junction bases numbered 7, after V lost 3 bases and J lost 5 bases. Germline values: CDR1 KGHSH, CDR2 LQKENI. The chain's CDR3 is CASSPSMTSGSETQYF. As DNA, the CDR3 is TGTGCCAGCTCACCCTCAATGACTAGCGGGAGTGAGACCCAGTACTTC.

The rearrangement uses TRBV7-3 and TRBJ2-1; tentatively, D is TRBD2 (6 bases). Germline V gene sequence: CDR1 SGHTA, CDR2 FQGTGA. V lost 6 bases and J 2 bases, leaving 14 bases between the germline ends. The CDR3 extends over 15 amino acids. DNA of the CDR3: TGTGCCAGCAGTCCCGGGGGAACCACCTACAATGAGCAGTTCTTC. Protein product: CASSPGGTTYNEQFF. Full variable domain (outside the CDR3, taken from reference TRBV7-3 and TRBJ2-1): GAGVSQTPSNKVTEKGKYVELRCDPISGHTALYWYRQSLGQGPEFLIYFQGTGAADDSGLPNDRFFAVRPEGSVSTLKIQRTERGDSAVYLCASSPGGTTYNEQFFGPGTRLTVL.

The chain recombines TRBV15 with TRBJ1-5; TRBD1 agrees at 7 bases. Losses at the gene ends were 0 bases for V and 3 bases for J; bases not matched to a gene: 2. The CDR3 extends over 15 amino acids. CDR1 is LNHNV and CDR2 is YYDKDF in the germline V gene (reference sequence). CDR3 DNA: TGTGCCACCAGCAGAGATGGACAGGTCAATCAGCCCCAGCATTTT. This translates into CATSRDGQVNQPQHF.

This CDR3 is CARRASEGEKLFF. The CDR3 DNA is TGTGCCAGACGGGCCTCCGAAGGTGAAAAACTGTTTTTT. The chain carries TRBV2 and TRBJ1-4; D not certain. There are 13 residues in the CDR3. V lost 9 bases to trimming and J lost 7 bases, with 15 bases between them. Germline CDR1 reads SNHLY; CDR2 reads FYNNEI.

The chain uses TRBV18 and TRBJ1-6; 8 nucleotides agree with TRBD1. Per germline, CDR1 KGHSH and CDR2 LQKENI. J lost 6 bases, V lost 3 bases, and 7 bases had no gene match. This CDR3 spans 16 amino acids. The CDR3 coding sequence is TGTGCCAGCTCACCCCAGGGGACAGGCTTTAATTCACCCCTCCACTTT. This encodes CASSPQGTGFNSPLHF.

This clonotype came up many times. The J gene is TRBJ1-1, the V gene TRBV24-1; 8 bases align to TRBD1. The CDR3 is made up of 13 amino acids. Germline CDR1 is KGHDR and CDR2 is SFDVKD. V gave up 7 bases and J gave up 5 bases; unmatched junction bases: 5. The CDR3 DNA reads TGTGCCACCAGAGAGACAGGGGTGACTGAAGCTTTCTTT. This sequence encodes CATRETGVTEAFF.

This clonotype was counted a single time. The chain has TRBV24-1 and TRBJ2-3; 7 bases map to TRBD1. The CDR3 runs to 15 residues. Germline CDR1 and CDR2: KGHDR and SFDVKD. V was clipped by 2 bases and J by 4 bases; unmatched bases: 5. Here the CDR3 reads CATSDWGTGADTQYF. DNA for the CDR3: TGTGCCACCAGTGATTGGGGCACAGGGGCAGATACGCAGTATTTT.

This clonotype was recorded at least ten times. The rearrangement joins TRBV25-1 to TRBJ1-1; 9 bases are shared with TRBD1. The CDR3 runs 15 residues. The germline gives CDR1 MGHDK, CDR2 SYGVNS. Trimming removed 9 bases from V and 1 base from J; junction bases left unmatched: 9. The CDR3 sequence is CASSDRGGGNTEAFF. The DNA for the CDR3 is TGTGCCAGTTCGGACAGGGGCGGGGGGAACACTGAAGCTTTCTTT.

The chain is built from TRBV10-3 and TRBJ1-6; perhaps TRBD1 as D (5 bases). V lost 11 bases and J lost 6, with 17 bases in between. The CDR3 is 14 residues long. Germline V gene data show CDR1 as ENHRY and CDR2 as SYGVKD. The DNA of the CDR3 is TGTGCCGGCTGGGGGGGAGAACGTAATTCACCCCTCCACTTT. Its translation: CAGWGGERNSPLHF.

Note on this clonotype: A much bigger clone sits one base away, suggesting this may be a read error. The chain carries TRBV28 and TRBJ2-7, with D unclear. Germline CDR1 MDHEN, CDR2 SYDVKM. This CDR3 has 13 residues. V lost 6 bases, J lost 2 bases, and 11 bases lay in between. CDR3 coding DNA: TGTGCCAGCAGCTCAGCTGCTACCTACGAGCAGTACTTC. Protein product: CASSSAATYEQYF. The variable domain in full, completed from reference TRBV28 and TRBJ2-7, reads DVKVTQSSRYLVKRTGEKVFLECVQDMDHENMFWYRQDPGLGLRLIYFSYDVKMKEKGDIPEGYSVSREKKERFSLILESASTNQTSMYLCASSSAATYEQYFGPGTRLTVT.

The chain employs TRBV10-3 and TRBJ2-7; TRBD1 aligns across 10 bases. The CDR3 extends over 17 amino acids. J gave up 5 bases and V 6 bases, and 16 bases lay outside the gene matches. Germline V gene lookup returns CDR1 ENHRY and CDR2 SYGVKD. The CDR3 sequence: CAISDRGRVERTHEQYF. Here the CDR3 DNA reads TGTGCCATCAGCGACAGGGGGCGCGTTGAGAGGACCCACGAGCAGTACTTC.

There are many counts of this clonotype. The genes are TRBV6-1 and TRBJ1-4; D uncertain. This CDR3 is 13 amino acids long. V lost 5 bases and J 5 bases, leaving 9 bases between the germline ends. CDR1 and CDR2 from the germline V gene are MNHNS and SASEGT. In nucleotides, the CDR3 is TGTGCCAGCAGTAGGGCAGCAAATGAAAAACTGTTTTTT. Protein: CASSRAANEKLFF.

There are a few counts of this clonotype. V is TRBV19 and J is TRBJ2-5; D uncertain. Germline lookup yields CDR1 LNHDA and CDR2 SQIVND (reference sequence). V lost 5 bases and J 8 bases, leaving 12 bases between the germline ends. This CDR3 comprises 12 residues. Here the CDR3 reads CASSGPSPTQYF. The CDR3, as DNA: TGTGCCAGTAGTGGGCCCTCTCCTACCCAGTACTTC.

The V gene is TRBV10-3, the J gene TRBJ2-5, with 10 bases that match TRBD2. The CDR3 has 15 amino acids. CDR1 and CDR2 from the germline V gene are ENHRY and SYGVKD. The junction had 5 bases not matched to a gene; V was cut back by 3 bases and J by 4 bases. The DNA for the CDR3 is TGTGCCATCAGTGACACTAGCGGGGCGGGAGAGACCCAGTACTTC. Translated: CAISDTSGAGETQYF.

This clonotype appeared a few times. This chain joins TRBV6-1 and TRBJ2-1; 11 bases map to TRBD2. Germline lookup yields CDR1 MNHNS and CDR2 SASEGT. This CDR3 comprises 14 residues. Trimming at V came to 4 bases and at J to 9 bases, leaving 5 bases not matched to a gene. The CDR3: CASSGLAGLGEQFF. CDR3 nucleotide sequence: TGTGCCAGCAGTGGACTAGCGGGATTGGGTGAGCAGTTCTTC.

This clonotype has ten or more counts. The CDR3 DNA sequence: TGTGCCAGCAGCTTGGGGACAGGGGCACAGCCCCAGCATTTT. It specifies CASSLGTGAQPQHF. V and J are TRBV5-5 and TRBJ1-5, with TRBD1 matching 9 bases. Germline loops: CDR1 SGHKS, CDR2 YYEKEE (reference sequence). Germline trimming cut 0 bases from V and 7 bases from J; bases unmatched to any gene: 2. This CDR3 comprises 14 residues.

This clonotype was observed at least ten times. V and J are TRBV4-2 and TRBJ1-1; D not certain. Germline lookup yields CDR1 LGHNA and CDR2 YNFKEQ. The CDR3 contains 17 residues. V lost 2 bases and J lost 8, with 24 bases in between. CDR3 sequence: CASSQQRQARADREAFF. The CDR3 nucleotides read TGTGCCAGCAGCCAACAGCGGCAGGCAAGAGCAGATAGAGAAGCTTTCTTT.

In its sample, this clonotype was seen a few times. This chain connects TRBV10-1 to TRBJ2-7, with 13 bases lining up with TRBD2. Per the germline V gene, CDR1 is WNHNN and CDR2 is SYGVQD (reference sequence). The trim removed 4 bases at V and 4 bases at J, leaving 4 bases unmatched. The CDR3 totals 15 residues. The CDR3 loop is CASSGGLAGVYEQYF. CDR3 in DNA: TGCGCCAGCAGTGGTGGACTAGCGGGAGTGTACGAGCAGTACTTC.

This clonotype came up many times. The DNA of the CDR3 is TGCGCCAGCAGCCAATCCAGGGGGCGCGACACTGAAGCTTTCTTT. It specifies CASSQSRGRDTEAFF. The chain is built from TRBV4-3 and TRBJ1-1, with TRBD1 matching 8 bases. The CDR3 runs 15 residues. J gave up 3 bases and V 2 bases, and 5 bases lay outside the gene matches. Germline loops: CDR1 LGHNA, CDR2 YSLEER.

The chain employs TRBV20-1 and TRBJ2-7; 10 nucleotides match TRBD2. Germline V gene sequence: CDR1 DFQATT, CDR2 SNEGSKA (reference sequence). V shed 2 bases, J shed 5 bases, and the junction held 9 bases outside the gene matches. CDR3 length equals 15 residues. This CDR3 is CSARRAGGPKNEQYF. The CDR3 coding sequence is TGCAGTGCTAGACGAGCGGGAGGGCCGAAAAACGAGCAGTACTTC.

This clonotype was counted many times. The V and J genes are TRBV20-1 and TRBJ2-1; D might be TRBD2 (6 bases). CDR3 length equals 16 residues. V lost 1 base to trimming and J lost 0 bases, with 13 bases between them. Germline CDR1 DFQATT, CDR2 SNEGSKA (reference sequence). In DNA, the CDR3 is TGCAGTGCTAGAGCGGGTAGCGGAAGCTCCTACAATGAGCAGTTCTTC. This encodes CSARAGSGSSYNEQFF.